The T cell receptor beta chain under discussion was sequenced for a study of T cells in Graves' hyperthyroidism and ophthalmopathy. Findings and caveats of the study: In the blood, most expanded thyroid clonotypes above 0.001 appeared as well.

Many counts were recorded for this clonotype. Its antigen is undetermined. If no ophthalmopathy progression occurred within 18 months, Graves' hyperthyroidism was stable. TCR beta CDR3 regions were amplified from RNA. The HTBI primer set was used in a first-round RT-PCR of the TCR CDR3. TCRdb called the multiplex PCR reads again in MiXCR, with one record for every CDR3 protein. The sample consists of hundreds of thousands of distinct CDR3 sequences, roughly a third of them appearing once. With 7 bases removed from V and 5 bases from J, the gap between germline ends came to 5 bases. Germline values: CDR1 SNHLY, CDR2 FYNNEI. The length of the CDR3 is 11 residues.

Sequences were obtained from blood. The receptor was isolated from a woman in her forties with Graves' hyperthyroidism. The V and J genes are TRBV2 and TRBJ2-2; unclear D gene. The CDR3 bases are TGTGCCAGCAAGGGAACCGGGGAGCTGTTTTTT. This translates into CASKGTGELFF.